These T cell receptor beta chains were read from a single sample in a study of cytomegalovirus exposure and HLA in healthy donors. Assay: immunoSEQ multiplex PCR; the TCRdb copy retains only in-frame clones and omits some. The sample consists of over 80,000 clones, roughly 79% of them appearing once. The specimen sequenced was PBMCs. All receptors derive from a woman in her seventies in good health and CMV-seropositive. The CDR3 runs from the conserved cysteine through the conserved F or W. The D gene is left open where the match is weak. The size entry is marked missing in some rows and otherwise reads once, few, many or a size class.

J: TRBJ2-7; size: NA; V: TRBV2; D: TRBD1; DNA: TGTGCCAGCAGTGAAGGGACAGGGCGCTACGAGCAGTACTTC; CDR3: CASSEGTGRYEQYF
J: TRBJ2-1; size: once; V: TRBV14; D: NA; DNA: TGTGCCAGCAGCCTCGCGGGTTGGAATGAGCAGTTCTTC; CDR3: CASSLAGWNEQFF
J: TRBJ2-1; size: NA; V: TRBV7-9; D: TRBD2; DNA: TGTGCCAGCAGCAAACTCCCCGGGACTAGCGGCCCTGGGGGCAATGAGCAGTTCTTC; CDR3: CASSKLPGTSGPGGNEQFF
J: TRBJ2-7; size: few; V: TRBV5-1; D: TRBD2; DNA: TGCGCCAGCCGCAGTACAGCGGGAAACTACGAGCAGTACTTC; CDR3: CASRSTAGNYEQYF
J: TRBJ2-7; size: NA; V: TRBV4-1; D: TRBD2; DNA: TGCGCCAGCAGCCCTATCATGGGGGGGGCCTACGAGCAGTACTTC; CDR3: CASSPIMGGAYEQYF
J: TRBJ2-7; size: NA; V: TRBV5-4; D: TRBD2; DNA: TGTGCCAGCAGCCCGGGACTAGCGGGGGCGCAGTCCTACGAGCAGTACTTC; CDR3: CASSPGLAGAQSYEQYF
J: TRBJ1-5; size: NA; V: TRBV15; D: TRBD1; DNA: TGTGCCACCAGATTGGACAGGGATGGCAATCAGCCCCAGCATTTT; CDR3: CATRLDRDGNQPQHF
J: TRBJ2-4; size: NA; V: TRBV5-4; D: NA; DNA: TGTGCCAGCAGCTTCGGGCAGGGCAAAAACATTCAGTACTTC; CDR3: CASSFGQGKNIQYF
J: TRBJ2-2; size: NA; V: TRBV7-2; D: NA; DNA: TGTGCCAGCAGCTTCGGCGGGGCAGTGAACACCGGGGAGCTGTTTTTT; CDR3: CASSFGGAVNTGELFF
J: TRBJ2-1; size: few; V: TRBV5-5; D: NA; DNA: TGTGCCAGCAGCTTGAGGTGGGGCACCCACGGTGAGCAGTTCTTC; CDR3: CASSLRWGTHGEQFF
J: TRBJ1-3; size: few; V: TRBV7-9; D: NA; DNA: TGTGCCAGCAGCCCGATTGGACGACAGACCAGCTCTGGAAACACCATATATTTT; CDR3: CASSPIGRQTSSGNTIYF
J: TRBJ2-1; size: NA; V: TRBV11-3; D: NA; DNA: TGTGCCAGCAGCTTAGGTGGAGGGTCGAATGAGCAGTTCTTC; CDR3: CASSLGGGSNEQFF
J: TRBJ1-1; size: NA; V: TRBV6-6; D: TRBD1; DNA: TGTGCCAGCAGTCGACAGGGGGAAATGAACACTGAAGCTTTCTTT; CDR3: CASSRQGEMNTEAFF
J: TRBJ2-5; size: NA; V: TRBV2; D: NA; DNA: TGTGCCAGCGGGTCAAGGAGCGGGCAAGAGACCCAGTACTTC; CDR3: CASGSRSGQETQYF
J: TRBJ1-2; size: NA; V: TRBV7-2; D: TRBD1; DNA: TGTGCCAGCAGCCCAGGGGGCGGAGGGGGCTATGGCTACACCTTC; CDR3: CASSPGGGGGYGYTF
J: TRBJ2-7; size: NA; V: TRBV19; D: NA; DNA: TGTGCCAGTAGTAGTGGTTTAGACGAGCAGTACTTC; CDR3: CASSSGLDEQYF
J: TRBJ2-7; size: NA; V: TRBV2; D: TRBD2; DNA: TGTGCCAGCAGTGAATGGCGGGAGGCAACCTACGAGCAGTACTTC; CDR3: CASSEWREATYEQYF
J: TRBJ1-2; size: NA; V: TRBV14; D: TRBD1; DNA: TGTGCCAGCAGCCAAAACAGGGGTGGCTATGGCTACACCTTC; CDR3: CASSQNRGGYGYTF
J: TRBJ2-3; size: NA; V: TRBV19; D: NA; DNA: TGTGCCAGTAGTCTGACAGGCACAGATACGCAGTATTTT; CDR3: CASSLTGTDTQYF
J: TRBJ2-7; size: NA; V: TRBV5-1; D: NA; DNA: TGCGCCAGCAGCTCCGGCCTACAGGGCTCCGAGCAGTACTTC; CDR3: CASSSGLQGSEQYF
J: TRBJ2-4; size: NA; V: TRBV5-6; D: TRBD1; DNA: TGTGCCAGCAGCCTGGGACAGGGGGTAAAGCGACGGTACTTC; CDR3: CASSLGQGVKRRYF
J: TRBJ1-5; size: NA; V: TRBV27; D: NA; DNA: TGTGCCAGCAGTCCCCACTTGATTGGCGGGGTTCTGGATCAGCCCCAGCATTTT; CDR3: CASSPHLIGGVLDQPQHF
J: TRBJ2-7; size: NA; V: TRBV6-5; D: TRBD1; DNA: TGTGCCAGCAGTGACAGGGAGTACGAGCAGTACTTC; CDR3: CASSDREYEQYF
J: TRBJ2-2; size: NA; V: TRBV6-6; D: NA; DNA: TGTGCCAGCAGTCCACTCGTTGGACACCCCGGGGAGCTGTTTTTT; CDR3: CASSPLVGHPGELFF
J: TRBJ2-2; size: NA; V: TRBV7-3; D: TRBD1; DNA: TGTGCCAGCAGCCCGTGGACAGGGAGAGGGGAGCTGTTTTTT; CDR3: CASSPWTGRGELFF
J: TRBJ2-1; size: few; V: TRBV7-9; D: TRBD1; DNA: TGTGCCAGCAGCCCTGGGGCGGGACAGGCTTACAATGAGCAGTTCTTC; CDR3: CASSPGAGQAYNEQFF
J: TRBJ2-2; size: NA; V: TRBV14; D: NA; DNA: TGTGCCAGCAGCCAAGGGCGGAGGTACAACACCGGGGAGCTGTTTTTT; CDR3: CASSQGRRYNTGELFF
J: TRBJ2-7; size: NA; V: TRBV7-9; D: NA; DNA: TGTGCCAGCAGCTTAGCCGGGGGGCGCGCCTACGAGCAGTACTTC; CDR3: CASSLAGGRAYEQYF
J: TRBJ1-3; size: NA; V: TRBV27; D: NA; DNA: TGTGCCAGCGCCGAGTGGGGGCGCGGAAACACCATATATTTT; CDR3: CASAEWGRGNTIYF
J: TRBJ2-1; size: NA; V: TRBV4-1; D: TRBD2; DNA: TGCGCCAGCAGCCAGGCGGGAGACAATGAGCAGTTCTTC; CDR3: CASSQAGDNEQFF
J: TRBJ2-3; size: few; V: TRBV27; D: NA; DNA: TGTGCCAGCAGTTTAGGCCGGAGGGCCGGCTTAGATACGCAGTATTTT; CDR3: CASSLGRRAGLDTQYF
J: TRBJ2-3; size: NA; V: TRBV5-4; D: TRBD2; DNA: TGTGCCAGCAGCTTGGCTAGCGGGAACGCAGATACGCAGTATTTT; CDR3: CASSLASGNADTQYF
J: TRBJ1-5; size: NA; V: TRBV6-1; D: TRBD1; DNA: TGTGCCAGTCGGACAGGGGTCCAGCCCCAGCATTTT; CDR3: CASRTGVQPQHF
J: TRBJ1-6; size: few; V: TRBV7-2; D: TRBD1; DNA: TGTGCCAGCAGCCCAGGACAGGGTTGGAATTCACCCCTCCACTTT; CDR3: CASSPGQGWNSPLHF
J: TRBJ2-2; size: few; V: TRBV6-1; D: TRBD1; DNA: TGTGCCAGCAGTGCCTTGGGACAGGGGTTCGGCGGGGAGCTGTTTTTT; CDR3: CASSALGQGFGGELFF
J: TRBJ2-3; size: NA; V: TRBV5-1; D: TRBD1; DNA: TGCGCCAGCAGCTTGGGGACAGGGCAGGTTACGCAGTATTTT; CDR3: CASSLGTGQVTQYF
J: TRBJ1-2; size: NA; V: TRBV4-1; D: NA; DNA: TGCGCCAGCAGCGCGGCGCCGGGGAAGGGCTACACCTTC; CDR3: CASSAAPGKGYTF
J: TRBJ1-1; size: few; V: TRBV28; D: NA; DNA: TGTGCCAGCAGCCTAGGACAGCTGAACACTGAAGCTTTCTTT; CDR3: CASSLGQLNTEAFF
J: TRBJ2-3; size: NA; V: TRBV27; D: NA; DNA: TGTGCCAGCAGTTTGAAGGGGGGGCGAGGCACAGATACGCAGTATTTT; CDR3: CASSLKGGRGTDTQYF
J: TRBJ2-3; size: NA; V: TRBV30; D: NA; DNA: TGTGCCTGGACGAGGGCGGATACGCAGTATTTT; CDR3: CAWTRADTQYF
J: TRBJ1-4; size: once; V: TRBV6-5; D: NA; DNA: TGTGCCAGCTCCGGGAGTTTTAATGAAAAACTGTTTTTT; CDR3: CASSGSFNEKLFF
J: TRBJ2-1; size: NA; V: TRBV23-1; D: TRBD2; DNA: TGCGCCCAGGGTCGGATAGCGGGACCAAATGAGCAGTTCTTC; CDR3: CAQGRIAGPNEQFF
J: TRBJ1-1; size: NA; V: TRBV7-8; D: NA; DNA: TGTGCCAGCAGCCCCGGGGGCACTGAAGCTTTCTTT; CDR3: CASSPGGTEAFF
J: TRBJ1-1; size: once; V: TRBV9; D: NA; DNA: TGTGCCAGCAGCCCCCTTCGGAACACTGAAGCTTTCTTT; CDR3: CASSPLRNTEAFF